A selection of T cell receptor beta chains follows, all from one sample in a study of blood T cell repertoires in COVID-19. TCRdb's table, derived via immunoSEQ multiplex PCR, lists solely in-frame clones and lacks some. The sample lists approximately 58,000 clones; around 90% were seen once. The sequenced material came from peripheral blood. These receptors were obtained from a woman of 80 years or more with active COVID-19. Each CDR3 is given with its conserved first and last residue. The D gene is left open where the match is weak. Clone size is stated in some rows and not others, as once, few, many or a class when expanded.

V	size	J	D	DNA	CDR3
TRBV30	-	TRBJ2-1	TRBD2	TGTGCCTGGAAGCCCAGGGCGGGAGAGGTGTGGGATGAGCAGTTCTTC	CAWKPRAGEVWDEQFF
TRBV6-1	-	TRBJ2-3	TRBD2	TGTGCCAGCAGTGAAGCCGGGGGGGGCGCAGATACGCAGTATTTT	CASSEAGGGADTQYF
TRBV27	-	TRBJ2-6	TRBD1	TGTGCCAGCAGTTTTAGGTCAGGACAGGGGGCCCACTCTGGGGCCAACGTCCTGACTTTC	CASSFRSGQGAHSGANVLTF
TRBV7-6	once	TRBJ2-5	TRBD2	TGTGCCGTCCAAAGCGGGGGGGGCCAAGAGACCCAGTACTTC	CAVQSGGGQETQYF
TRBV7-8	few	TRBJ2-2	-	TGTGCCAGCAGCTCACCGACTAGAACCGCCGGGGAGCTGTTTTTT	CASSSPTRTAGELFF
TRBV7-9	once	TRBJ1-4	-	TGTGCCAGCAGTCCAGGGGTGAACGGTGAAAAACTGTTTTTT	CASSPGVNGEKLFF
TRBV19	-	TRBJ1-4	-	TGTGCCAGTAGCCCTATGCTGTCAACTAATGAAAAACTGTTTTTT	CASSPMLSTNEKLFF
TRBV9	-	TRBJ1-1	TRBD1	TGTGCCAGCAGCGAAGGGACAGGAGGGTCTGAAGCTTTCTTT	CASSEGTGGSEAFF
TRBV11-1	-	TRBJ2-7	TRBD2	TGTGCCAGCAGCTTAATAGCGGGAGGTTCCTACGAGCAGTACTTC	CASSLIAGGSYEQYF
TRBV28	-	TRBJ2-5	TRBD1	TGTGCCAGCAGTTTAGGACAGGGAGGCAGGGAGACCCAGTACTTC	CASSLGQGGRETQYF
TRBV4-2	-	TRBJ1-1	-	TGTGCCAGCAGCCAAGGCGATCCTTTGGACACTGAAGCTTTCTTT	CASSQGDPLDTEAFF
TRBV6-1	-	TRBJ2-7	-	TGTGCCAGCAGTGAAGGGGACTCAACCTACGAGCAGTACTTC	CASSEGDSTYEQYF
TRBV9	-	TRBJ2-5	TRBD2	TGTGCCAGCGGTGGACTACCACGGGGGGAGCGGGGGGTCCAAGAGACCCAGTACTTC	CASGGLPRGERGVQETQYF
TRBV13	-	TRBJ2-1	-	TGTGCCAGCAGCTTAGGCGGGGGGCGAGACAATGAGCAGTTCTTC	CASSLGGGRDNEQFF
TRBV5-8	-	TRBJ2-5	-	TGTGCCAGCAGCCCGTCGGGTGGCGGTATCGAGACCCAGTACTTC	CASSPSGGGIETQYF
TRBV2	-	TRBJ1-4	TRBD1	TGTGCCAGCAACCAGGGGGCGACTAATGAAAAACTGTTTTTT	CASNQGATNEKLFF
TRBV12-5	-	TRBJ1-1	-	TGTGCTAGTGGTTTGGAAGCGGGAACTGAAGCTTTCTTT	CASGLEAGTEAFF
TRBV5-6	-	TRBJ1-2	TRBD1	TGTGCCAGCAGCCAGGACAGGGGTTACTGGGGCTACACCTTC	CASSQDRGYWGYTF
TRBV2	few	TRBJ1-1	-	TGTGCCAGCAGCCCGGGACATCTTAAAGCTTTCTTT	CASSPGHLKAFF
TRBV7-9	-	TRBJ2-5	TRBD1	TGTGCCAGCAGCCCCGGGACAGGGGATCGGGAGACCCAGTACTTC	CASSPGTGDRETQYF
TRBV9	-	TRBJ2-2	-	TGTGCCAGCAGCGTAGCTACGGGGACTGCACGCGGGGAGCTGTTTTTT	CASSVATGTARGELFF
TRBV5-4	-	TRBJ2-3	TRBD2	TGTGCCAGCAGCTTGGGCCAGCGGGGGGTAGTAGATACGCAGTATTTT	CASSLGQRGVVDTQYF
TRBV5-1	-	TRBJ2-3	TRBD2	TGCGCCAGCAGCTTGGTCGGCGGGAGCGGCACAGATACGCAGTATTTT	CASSLVGGSGTDTQYF
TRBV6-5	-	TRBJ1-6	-	TGTGCCAGCAGATTAGGTGGCGGAATAAATTCACCCCTCCACTTT	CASRLGGGINSPLHF
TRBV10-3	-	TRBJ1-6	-	TGTGCCACCGGTACGGGGGGTTGGGATTCACCCCTCCACTTT	CATGTGGWDSPLHF
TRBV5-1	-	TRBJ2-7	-	TGCGCCAGCAGCTTGGAGAGCTCCTACGAGCAGTACTTC	CASSLESSYEQYF
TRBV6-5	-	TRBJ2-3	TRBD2	TGTGCCAGCAGTTATGCTAGCGGAGACACAGATACGCAGTATTTT	CASSYASGDTDTQYF
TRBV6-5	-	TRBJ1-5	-	TGTGCCAGCTGGGCAGCTAGCAATCAGCCCCAGCATTTT	CASWAASNQPQHF
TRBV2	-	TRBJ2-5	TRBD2	TGTGCCAGCAGTGACGGAGCGGGAGGGCGGAGGGAGACCCAGTACTTC	CASSDGAGGRRETQYF
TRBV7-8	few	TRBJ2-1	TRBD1	TGTGCCAGCAGCTTAGCGACAGGGGTTGAGCAGTTCTTC	CASSLATGVEQFF
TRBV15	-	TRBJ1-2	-	TGTGCCACCAGCAGAGATTGGGGCCCAGGGATTAACTGTGGCTACACCTTC	CATSRDWGPGINCGYTF
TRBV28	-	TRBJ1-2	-	TGTGCCAGCAGTTTAGGTCAGGGGTATGGCTACACCTTC	CASSLGQGYGYTF
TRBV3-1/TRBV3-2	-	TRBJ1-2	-	TGTGCCAGCAGCTACCTAGGGGCCAACTATGGCTACACCTTC	CASSYLGANYGYTF
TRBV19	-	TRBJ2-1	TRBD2	TGTGCCAGTAGTATAGCTAGCGGGGGGGGTAGTGAGCAGTTCTTC	CASSIASGGGSEQFF
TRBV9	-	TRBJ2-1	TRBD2	TGTGCCAGCAGTGAATTAGCGGGAGGGCCGAATGAGCAGTTCTTC	CASSELAGGPNEQFF
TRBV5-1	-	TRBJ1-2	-	TGCGCCAGCAGCTTGGGCAGGGATTATGGCTACACCTTC	CASSLGRDYGYTF
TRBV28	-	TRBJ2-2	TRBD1	TGTGCCAGCTGGGGACAGTCGACCGGGGAGCTGTTTTTT	CASWGQSTGELFF
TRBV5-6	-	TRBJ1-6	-	TGTGCCAGCAGCATTCGGGGGGGGCGGGTTTCACCCCTCCACTTT	CASSIRGGRVSPLHF
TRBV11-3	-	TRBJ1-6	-	TGTGCCAGCAGCTTATACCAGTCAGGTTCCGCTAATTCACCCCTCCACTTT	CASSLYQSGSANSPLHF
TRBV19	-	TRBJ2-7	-	TGTGCCAGGCCAGCGGGTGTACCCGATACGGCGGGAGAGCAGTACTTC	CARPAGVPDTAGEQYF
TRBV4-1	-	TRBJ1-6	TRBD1	TGCGCCAGCAGCCGTAGAGACAGGGGGCTAAATAATTCACCCCTCCACTTT	CASSRRDRGLNNSPLHF
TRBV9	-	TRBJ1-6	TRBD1	TGTGCCAGCAGTCCCGGGACAGGGGATAATTCACCCCTCCACTTT	CASSPGTGDNSPLHF
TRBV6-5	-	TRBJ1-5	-	TGTGCCAGCAGTAACGAGGGTCTCGGCAATCAGCCCCAGCATTTT	CASSNEGLGNQPQHF
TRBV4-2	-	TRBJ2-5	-	TGTGCCAGCAGCCAAGAGAGAACAGGGAAAGAGACCCAGTACTTC	CASSQERTGKETQYF
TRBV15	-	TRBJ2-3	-	TGTGCCACCAGCAGAGATGAGGTTCAGAGTAGCACAGATACGCAGTATTTT	CATSRDEVQSSTDTQYF
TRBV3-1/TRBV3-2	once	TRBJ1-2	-	TGTGCCAGCAGCCATAACAGGGTAGTCCGTGGCTACACCTTC	CASSHNRVVRGYTF
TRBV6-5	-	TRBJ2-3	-	TGTGCCAGCAGGGCGGGTAATATGAATACGCAGTATTTT	CASRAGNMNTQYF
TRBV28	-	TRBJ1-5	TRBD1	TGTGCCAGCGGACAGGATAGCAATCAGCCCCAGCATTTT	CASGQDSNQPQHF
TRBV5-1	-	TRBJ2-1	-	TGCGCCAGCAGCTCCCTCTCCGCCGGGAGCACCTACAATGAGCAGTTCTTC	CASSSLSAGSTYNEQFF
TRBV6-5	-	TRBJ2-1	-	TGTGCCAGCAGCCGCAGCGATGAGCAGTTCTTC	CASSRSDEQFF
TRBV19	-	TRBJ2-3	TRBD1	TGTGCCAGTACGCCGGGGACAGGGGGCCCAGATACGCAGTATTTT	CASTPGTGGPDTQYF
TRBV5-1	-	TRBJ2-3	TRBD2	TGCGCCAGCAGCCTAGCGGGAGCAGATACGCAGTATTTT	CASSLAGADTQYF
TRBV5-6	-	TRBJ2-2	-	TGTGCCAGCAGCTCGACTCGGACTGGGAACACCGGGGAGCTGTTTTTT	CASSSTRTGNTGELFF
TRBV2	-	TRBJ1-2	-	TGTGCCAGCAGCTTGAGCCGGGAGGTCGGCTACACCTTC	CASSLSREVGYTF
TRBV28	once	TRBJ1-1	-	TGTGCCAGCAGTTCCCCCCCGTCGCAGGGCCTAGGGGCTTTCTTT	CASSSPPSQGLGAFF
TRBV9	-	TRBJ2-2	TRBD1	TGTGCCAGCAGCGCACACGGGACAGCGAACACCGGGGAGCTGTTTTTT	CASSAHGTANTGELFF
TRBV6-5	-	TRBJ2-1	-	TGTGCCAGCAGGCGGGGAGTTCGGTCCTACAATGAGCAGTTCTTC	CASRRGVRSYNEQFF
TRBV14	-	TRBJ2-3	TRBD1	TGTGCCAGCAGCCACCGGACAGGGGGCACAGATACGCAGTATTTT	CASSHRTGGTDTQYF
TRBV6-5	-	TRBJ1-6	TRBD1	TGTGCCAGCAGTCAGGGGGCCCCCAATTCACCCCTCCACTTT	CASSQGAPNSPLHF